Each of the 20 T cell receptor beta chains below was sequenced from the same sample in a study of T cell changes during pregnancy in multiple sclerosis. The protocol was immunoSEQ multiplex PCR, while the TCRdb copy is restricted to in-frame clones and leaves out a portion. The sample has approximately 83,000 clones, over 85% seen once. Sequencing was performed on peripheral blood, taken in the first trimester of pregnancy. Receptors originate from a female donor with multiple sclerosis, enrolled in a pregnancy study.

V usage is TRBV5-1 and J usage is TRBJ2-5, with a weak D call TRBD1 (5 bases). V gave up 0 bases and J gave up 1 base, with 13 bases separating them. The CDR3 is 16 amino acids. In germline, CDR1 is SGHRS, CDR2 YFSETQ. The CDR3 here is CASSLEVRVGQETQYF. The CDR3 DNA sequence: TGCGCCAGCAGCTTGGAGGTCAGGGTCGGCCAAGAGACCCAGTACTTC.

The rearrangement uses TRBV27 and TRBJ2-7, with D possibly being TRBD1 (6 bases). Per the germline V gene, CDR1 is MNHEY and CDR2 is SMNVEV (reference sequence). V was cut by 3 bases and J by 4 bases, with 10 bases left in between. CDR3 length: 13 residues. The CDR3 reads CASSFGQTYEQYF. CDR3 coding DNA: TGTGCCAGCAGTTTCGGACAGACGTACGAGCAGTACTTC.

The chain uses TRBV19 and TRBJ1-1; the match to TRBD1 covers 7 bases. The germline V gene has CDR1 LNHDA and CDR2 SQIVND (reference sequence). Trimming cost V 5 bases and J 3 bases; bases outside gene matches: 6. The CDR3 extends over 14 amino acids. CDR3 loop: CASSGRGFHTEAFF. CDR3 nucleotides: TGTGCCAGTAGTGGCAGGGGGTTTCACACTGAAGCTTTCTTT.

This clone came up once. This sequence joins TRBV18 and TRBJ1-5, with D unclear. CDR3 size: 14 residues. Germline loops: CDR1 KGHSH, CDR2 LQKENI. V was clipped by 3 bases and J by 5 bases, with 11 bases between them. CDR3 sequence: CASSPAGLDQPQHF. DNA for the CDR3: TGTGCCAGCTCACCGGCAGGCCTTGATCAGCCCCAGCATTTT.

This rearrangement joins TRBV7-9 to TRBJ2-3, with a tentative D call TRBD2 (6 bases). Between the trimmed V and J ends, which lost 4 bases and 2 bases, there was a span of 13 bases. The CDR3 totals 15 residues. Germline CDR1 reads SEHNR; CDR2 reads FQNEAQ (reference sequence). The CDR3 protein is CASSSSLAITDTQYF. For the CDR3, the DNA is TGTGCCAGCAGCTCGAGCCTAGCGATCACAGATACGCAGTATTTT.

The CDR3 loop is CSVKGQSSYNEQFF. CDR3 nucleotides: TGCAGCGTTAAGGGGCAGAGCTCCTACAATGAGCAGTTCTTC. The chain recombines TRBV29-1 with TRBJ2-1, with D perhaps TRBD1 (5 bases). The CDR3 extends over 14 amino acids. V lost 5 bases and J 0 bases, leaving 11 bases between the germline ends. Germline V gene data show CDR1 as SQVTM and CDR2 as ANQGSEA.

V and J are TRBV2 and TRBJ1-2, with D possibly matching TRBD1 (6 bases). Trimming removed 9 bases from V and 6 bases from J, with 23 bases in between. This CDR3 contains 15 residues. Germline assignment: CDR1 SNHLY and CDR2 FYNNEI. The CDR3 nucleotides are TGTGCCAGTCGGGGGGCAGGGACCGAACTGAATGGCTACACCTTC. Its translation: CASRGAGTELNGYTF.

The V gene is TRBV5-6, the J gene TRBJ1-2; 7 nucleotides align to TRBD1. The ends lost 3 bases at V and 4 bases at J; junction bases unmatched: 18. Germline V gene lookup returns CDR1 SGHDT and CDR2 YYEEEE. This CDR3 contains 18 residues. The CDR3 DNA is TGTGCCAGCAGCTGGAGGTCCGGGACAGACCCCGAATCCTATGGCTACACCTTC. It encodes CASSWRSGTDPESYGYTF.

The chain is built from TRBV9 and TRBJ2-3; 9 bases are shared with TRBD2. The CDR3 extends over 15 amino acids. J lost 6 bases, V lost 1 base, and 6 bases had no gene match. Germline lookup yields CDR1 SGDLS and CDR2 YYNGEE. The CDR3 DNA sequence: TGTGCCAGCAGCGTACTGAGCGGGGGGACGGATACGCAGTATTTT. Translated, it gives CASSVLSGGTDTQYF.

V gene TRBV7-8 combines with J gene TRBJ1-2, with D unclear. Trimming took off 1 base at V and 1 base at J, with 7 bases between the two ends. Germline V gene sequence: CDR1 SGHVS, CDR2 FQNEAQ. The length of the CDR3 is 14 residues. CDR3 in amino acids: CASSLVSSNYGYTF. The CDR3 DNA reads TGTGCCAGCAGCTTAGTGTCCAGTAACTATGGCTACACCTTC.

CDR3 coding DNA: TGCGCCAGCAGGGCAGGGGGCGCGAAGACCCAGTACTTC. Translating it yields CASRAGGAKTQYF. This chain links TRBV10-1 with TRBJ2-5, with 8 nucleotides matching TRBD1. The CDR3 runs to 13 residues. V lost 6 bases, J lost 6 bases, and 6 bases stayed unmatched. Germline V CDR1 and CDR2: WNHNN, SYGVQD (reference sequence).

This chain connects TRBV7-2 to TRBJ1-2; 7 nucleotides align to TRBD1. Per germline, CDR1 SGHTA and CDR2 FQGNSA. The CDR3 length is 13 residues. Trimming removed 5 bases from V and 5 bases from J; junction bases left unmatched: 5. The CDR3 reads CASSETGSYGYTF. Here the CDR3 DNA reads TGTGCCAGCAGCGAGACAGGGTCTTATGGCTACACCTTC. Variable domain in full (rest from reference TRBV7-2 and TRBJ1-2): GAGVSQSPSNKVTEKGKDVELRCDPISGHTALYWYRQSLGQGLEFLIYFQGNSAPDKSGLPSDRFSAERTGGSVSTLTIQRTQQEDSAVYLCASSETGSYGYTFGSGTRLTVV.

The V call is TRBV6-5, the J call TRBJ2-5; 11 bases align to TRBD2. Germline CDR1 MNHEY, CDR2 SVGAGI. J gave up 4 bases and V 4 bases, and 5 bases lay outside the gene matches. This CDR3 comprises 15 residues. The CDR3, as DNA: TGTGCCAGCAGTTCCCTAGCGGGGGGCGCAGAGACCCAGTACTTC. Its protein is CASSSLAGGAETQYF.

The chain recombines TRBV19 with TRBJ2-6; D might be TRBD1 (6 bases). CDR1 is LNHDA and CDR2 is SQIVND in the germline V gene (reference sequence). Trimming pared 4 bases from V and 2 bases from J, leaving 12 bases between. The CDR3 spans 16 residues. DNA for the CDR3: TGTGCCAGTAGTACAGAACAGGGAACTGGGGCCAACGTCCTGACTTTC. It yields the protein CASSTEQGTGANVLTF.

This chain uses TRBV10-1 with TRBJ2-3; possible D gene TRBD2, 6 bases. Germline lookup yields CDR1 WNHNN and CDR2 SYGVQD (reference sequence). This CDR3 is 13 amino acids long. V lost 6 bases and J 0 bases, leaving 7 bases between the germline ends. DNA for the CDR3: TGCGCCAGCAGCGGGGGTAGCACAGATACGCAGTATTTT. Protein product: CASSGGSTDTQYF.

This chain links TRBV14 with TRBJ2-1; 10 bases align to TRBD1. Germline assignment: CDR1 SGHDN and CDR2 FVKESK. J lost 6 bases, V lost 1 base, and 6 bases had no gene match. The CDR3 loop spans 16 amino acids. CDR3 region: CASSQVDRGRINEQFF. Here the CDR3 DNA reads TGTGCCAGCAGCCAAGTGGACAGGGGGAGGATCAATGAGCAGTTCTTC.

This clone was picked up a small number of times. The chain joins TRBV6-5 to TRBJ1-2; D is possibly TRBD1 (6 bases). Per the germline V gene, CDR1 is MNHEY and CDR2 is SVGAGI. V was clipped by 0 bases and J by 3 bases, with 11 bases between them. CDR3 size: 15 residues. The CDR3 region has the DNA TGTGCCAGCAGTTACTCACTTCCAGGGGACTATGGCTACACCTTC. Amino acid sequence: CASSYSLPGDYGYTF.

The rearrangement links TRBV27 to TRBJ1-5; D remains ambiguous. Germline V gives CDR1 MNHEY, CDR2 SMNVEV (reference sequence). The CDR3 has 14 residues. Trimming cost V 2 bases and J 2 bases, with 7 bases left between them. The CDR3 reads CASSLLQGNQPQHF. CDR3 nucleotides: TGTGCCAGCAGTTTACTCCAGGGCAATCAGCCCCAGCATTTT.

The V and J genes are TRBV5-6 and TRBJ1-4; unclear D gene. The germline gives CDR1 SGHDT, CDR2 YYEEEE. There are 14 residues in the CDR3. V lost 4 bases and J lost 0, with 7 bases in between. The DNA of the CDR3 is TGTGCCAGCAGCCGCGTGGCAACTAATGAAAAACTGTTTTTT. Translation: CASSRVATNEKLFF.

V and J are TRBV19 and TRBJ2-7; TRBD2 aligns across 7 bases. The CDR3 is made up of 14 amino acids. After removal of 4 bases from V and 0 bases from J, the junction contained 3 bases not matched to a gene. Germline CDR1 and CDR2: LNHDA and SQIVND (reference sequence). This chain's CDR3 is CASSSGGSSYEQYF. CDR3 in DNA: TGTGCCAGTAGTAGCGGGGGATCCTCCTACGAGCAGTACTTC.